A single sample gave rise to the 24 T cell receptor beta chains below, sequenced in a study of regulatory dendritic cells for organ transplantation. Assay used: immunoSEQ multiplex PCR; TCRdb lists only in-frame clones, some missing. The sample contains around 30,000 clones, approximately 81% of which appear only once. Source material: naive CD8+ T cells from blood. The subset: CD45RA+ naive T cells. The receptors were gathered from a human donor in good health.

The chain joins TRBV27 to TRBJ2-7; 8 nucleotides match TRBD1. The germline V gene encodes CDR1 MNHEY and CDR2 SMNVEV (reference sequence). Trimming took 2 bases from V and 0 from J; bases not matched to a gene: 3. CDR3 length: 15 residues. The CDR3 spells CASSLLQGASYEQYF. CDR3 nucleotide sequence: TGTGCCAGCAGTTTACTCCAGGGGGCCTCCTACGAGCAGTACTTC.

This clone was seen only a few times. The CDR3 nucleotides read TGTGCCAGCAGTCCCGGGACAGGGAACACTGAAGCTTTCTTT. Amino acids: CASSPGTGNTEAFF. The rearrangement joins TRBV2 to TRBJ1-1; 8 bases line up with TRBD1. Germline V gene lookup returns CDR1 SNHLY and CDR2 FYNNEI. The CDR3 has 14 amino acids. V lost 5 bases and J lost 1; bases outside the gene matches: 3.

J is TRBJ2-5 and V is TRBV6-1; 7 bases are a match to TRBD2. Judging by the DNA end, TRBJ2-7 fits better; the J call may be wrong. This CDR3 region has 15 residues. The germline V gene has CDR1 MNHNS and CDR2 SASEGT. In DNA form, the CDR3 reads TGTGCCAGCAGCACCTGGGCGGGGGACTCCTACGAGCAGTACTTC. It is translated as CASSTWAGDSYEQYF.

This sequence joins TRBV29-1 and TRBJ2-3, with D perhaps TRBD1 (6 bases). Deletions cut 7 bases from V and 2 bases from J, with 25 bases between. CDR1 is SQVTM, CDR2 ANQGSEA, per germline. This CDR3 has 17 amino acids. CDR3 nucleotide sequence: TGCAGCGCCCTACCCTTCAGGGGACAATGGAACACAGATACGCAGTATTTT. It translates to CSALPFRGQWNTDTQYF.

J is TRBJ2-1 and V is TRBV7-3; D not certain. This CDR3 comprises 15 residues. Germline CDR1 reads SGHTA; CDR2 reads FQGTGA. V dropped 0 bases and J dropped 9 bases, with 15 bases sitting between them. The CDR3 nucleotides read TGTGCCAGCAGCTTAACGTCCCTGGGCCGTATTGAGCAGTTCTTC. Translated: CASSLTSLGRIEQFF.

The rearrangement joins TRBV5-6 to TRBJ2-5, with 13 bases identical to TRBD2. V trimming: 2 bases; J trimming: 1 base; junction bases outside the gene matches: 2. This CDR3 spans 16 amino acids. Per the germline V gene, CDR1 is SGHDT and CDR2 is YYEEEE. The CDR3 spells CASSLGLAGVQETQYF. CDR3 DNA: TGTGCCAGCAGCTTAGGACTAGCGGGGGTCCAAGAGACCCAGTACTTC.

This chain connects TRBV29-1 to TRBJ2-7; D is possibly TRBD1 (5 bases). Trimming removed 0 bases at V and 4 bases at J, with 10 bases between. The CDR3 is made up of 13 amino acids. CDR1 SQVTM and CDR2 ANQGSEA come from the germline V gene. The CDR3 sequence: CSVEDRAGYEQYF. As DNA, the CDR3 is TGCAGCGTTGAAGACAGGGCCGGGTACGAGCAGTACTTC.

The genes are TRBV2 and TRBJ2-7, with 7 bases aligning to TRBD1. CDR1 is SNHLY, CDR2 FYNNEI, per germline. The CDR3 is 13 residues long. V was clipped by 7 bases and J by 1 base; unmatched bases: 4. DNA for the CDR3: TGTGCCAGCAAAGGGACAGAATCCTACGAGCAGTACTTC. The encoded protein is CASKGTESYEQYF.

Here the CDR3 reads CASSHRDRVNTEAFF. The CDR3 bases are TGTGCCAGCAGCCACCGGGACAGGGTGAACACTGAAGCTTTCTTT. The chain joins TRBV11-2 to TRBJ1-1, with 9 nucleotides matching TRBD1. The CDR3 length is 15 residues. V was pared by 5 bases and J by 0 bases, with 4 bases of the junction left unmatched. Looked up from germline, CDR1 is SGHAT and CDR2 is FQNNGV.

In the case of this clone: At one end, the junction sequence differs from germline, possibly due to a read error. V and J are TRBV11-2 and TRBJ2-7, with TRBD1 as a possible D gene (6 bases). This CDR3 spans 14 amino acids. Germline loops: CDR1 SGHAT, CDR2 FQNNGV. CDR3 nucleotide sequence: TGTGCCAGCAGTTTAGGGACATCCGCCTACGAGCAGTACTTC. This gives the protein CASSLGTSAYEQYF.

The chain is built from TRBV5-1 and TRBJ2-3, with TRBD1 identical over 7 bases. CDR1 SGHRS and CDR2 YFSETQ come from the germline V gene. This CDR3 region has 15 residues. The V segment lost 0 bases and the J segment 6 bases; nucleotides outside the gene matches: 7. In DNA form, the CDR3 reads TGCGCCAGCAGCTTGGGGGACAGCTTTTGGGATACGCAGTATTTT. Protein sequence: CASSLGDSFWDTQYF.

V usage is TRBV27 and J usage is TRBJ1-2; D uncertain. The CDR3 loop spans 15 amino acids. The germline gives CDR1 MNHEY, CDR2 SMNVEV (reference sequence). V lost 2 bases, J lost 2 bases, and 12 bases lay in between. The CDR3 DNA follows: TGTGCCAGCAGTTTAAGCGGGCCCTTAAACTATGGCTACACCTTC. It translates to CASSLSGPLNYGYTF.

The rearrangement links TRBV29-1 to TRBJ2-1; TRBD2 matches at 9 bases. The germline V gene encodes CDR1 SQVTM and CDR2 ANQGSEA. CDR3 size: 14 residues. V gave up 6 bases and J gave up 2 bases; unmatched junction bases: 5. CDR3 sequence reads: CSVFGTSTYNEQFF. The CDR3 DNA reads TGCAGCGTGTTCGGGACTAGCACCTACAATGAGCAGTTCTTC.

This clone has a handful of counts. J is TRBJ2-2 and V is TRBV7-9, with a tentative D call TRBD2 (6 bases). Germline V lookup: CDR1 SEHNR, CDR2 FQNEAQ (reference sequence). This CDR3 has 17 amino acids. V gave up 6 bases and J gave up 3 bases, with 20 bases separating them. The CDR3 region is CASSHRRDGGDTGELFF. The CDR3, as DNA: TGTGCCAGCAGTCACCGCAGGGACGGGGGAGACACCGGGGAGCTGTTTTTT.

This clone was recorded a few times. The chain has TRBV13 and TRBJ2-3; the match to TRBD1 covers 7 bases. This CDR3 spans 13 amino acids. Germline V lookup: CDR1 PRHDT, CDR2 FYEKMQ (reference sequence). V shed 4 bases and J 6 bases; nucleotides not matched to a gene: 4. The CDR3 DNA reads as TGTGCCAGCAGCTCCTCGACAGGGGATACGCAGTATTTT. Translation gives CASSSSTGDTQYF. Full variable domain (remainder filled in from reference TRBV13 and TRBJ2-3): AAGVIQSPRHLIKEKRETATLKCYPIPRHDTVYWYQQGPGQDPQFLISFYEKMQSDKGSIPDRFSAQQFSDYHSELNMSSLELGDSALYFCASSSSTGDTQYFGPGTRLTVL.

The CDR3 sequence: CASSLGGSYNEQFF. Here the CDR3 DNA reads TGTGCCAGCAGCTTGGGGGGTTCCTACAATGAGCAGTTCTTC. The rearrangement joins TRBV11-3 to TRBJ2-1; weak D call: TRBD2 (6 bases). Trimming stripped 3 bases from V and 1 base from J, with 7 bases between. The CDR3 totals 14 residues. CDR1 is SGHNT and CDR2 is YENEEA in the germline V gene. The full variable domain, its missing parts supplied by reference TRBV11-3 and TRBJ2-1, is EAGVVQSPRYKIIEKKQPVAFWCNPISGHNTLYWYLQNLGQGPELLIRYENEEAVDDSQLPKDRFSAERLKGVDSTLKIQPAELGDSAVYLCASSLGGSYNEQFFGPGTRLTVL.

This clone has only a few counts. The sample carries other DNA sequences with the same CDR3. The chain employs TRBV7-9 and TRBJ2-7, with a weak D call TRBD1 (6 bases). Per the germline V gene, CDR1 is SEHNR and CDR2 is FQNEAQ (reference sequence). V was shortened by 2 bases and J by 6 bases, with 8 bases between the two germline ends. CDR3 size: 12 residues. CDR3 sequence (DNA): TGTGCCAGCAGCTTAACAGGGTCCGAGCAGTACTTC. Protein product: CASSLTGSEQYF. The full variable domain, with the rest looked up from reference TRBV7-9 and TRBJ2-7, is DTGVSQNPRHKITKRGQNVTFRCDPISEHNRLYWYRQTLGQGPEFLTYFQNEAQLEKSRLLSDRFSAERPKGSFSTLEIQRTEQGDSAMYLCASSLTGSEQYFGPGTRLTVT.

The chain recombines TRBV7-9 with TRBJ1-5; D is unclear. The CDR3 runs 16 residues. The germline V gene has CDR1 SEHNR and CDR2 FQNEAQ (reference sequence). Trimming shortened V by 1 base and J by 2 bases, and 12 bases separated the two germline ends. As DNA, the CDR3 is TGTGCCAGCAGCTTAGGTGTCGGGTTACGCAATCAGCCCCAGCATTTT. It is translated as CASSLGVGLRNQPQHF.

V and J are TRBV9 and TRBJ2-3, with D possibly TRBD1 on 5 matching bases. Germline CDR1 and CDR2: SGDLS and YYNGEE. The V end was cut by 0 bases, the J end by 5 bases, with 13 bases between. This CDR3 has 15 residues. CDR3 coding DNA: TGTGCCAGCAGCGTAGAGGGGCAGCAGGGAGATACGCAGTATTTT. Amino acids: CASSVEGQQGDTQYF.

This chain links TRBV7-9 with TRBJ1-6; 7 bases fit TRBD1. This CDR3 contains 17 residues. CDR1 is SEHNR and CDR2 is FQNEAQ in the germline V gene (reference sequence). With 4 bases clipped from V and 9 bases from J, the junction kept 15 bases outside the gene matches. The CDR3 spells CASSSPGQTLRSSPLHF. DNA for the CDR3: TGTGCCAGCAGCTCCCCGGGACAGACATTAAGGAGTTCACCCCTCCACTTT.

The rearrangement joins TRBV2 to TRBJ1-1; TRBD1 matches at 7 bases. J was trimmed by 4 bases and V by 6 bases; bases with no gene match: 11. Germline CDR1 SNHLY, CDR2 FYNNEI. This CDR3 spans 15 amino acids. The CDR3 protein is CASRALRGLGTEAFF. The CDR3, as DNA: TGTGCCAGCAGGGCCCTGAGGGGGCTGGGCACTGAAGCTTTCTTT.

The chain carries TRBV7-6 and TRBJ2-1; maybe TRBD2 (5 bases). In germline, CDR1 is SGHVS, CDR2 FNYEAQ. The CDR3 extends over 16 amino acids. Deletions cut 0 bases from V and 0 bases from J, with 9 bases between. DNA for the CDR3: TGTGCCAGCAGCTTAGCGGGTCTAGCCTCCTACAATGAGCAGTTCTTC. It is translated as CASSLAGLASYNEQFF. The whole variable domain, remainder taken from reference TRBV7-6 and TRBJ2-1, is GAGVSQSPRYKVTKRGQDVALRCDPISGHVSLYWYRQALGQGPEFLTYFNYEAQQDKSGLPNDRFSAERPEGSISTLTIQRTEQRDSAMYRCASSLAGLASYNEQFFGPGTRLTVL.

V gene TRBV27 combines with J gene TRBJ1-1; D not certain. The V gene lost 3 bases and the J gene lost 8 bases, with 13 bases spanning the gap. The germline V gene has CDR1 MNHEY and CDR2 SMNVEV (reference sequence). This CDR3 spans 13 amino acids. CDR3 region: CASSFRVSREAFF. CDR3 DNA sequence: TGTGCCAGCAGTTTTCGAGTTTCTCGAGAAGCTTTCTTT.

The chain employs TRBV9 and TRBJ2-1; 7 bases align to TRBD2. Unmatched junction bases numbered 5, after V lost 3 bases and J lost 2 bases. Germline values: CDR1 SGDLS, CDR2 YYNGEE. The CDR3 is 15 amino acids. The CDR3 spells CASSGRAGPYNEQFF. The CDR3 coding sequence is TGTGCCAGCAGCGGAAGAGCGGGGCCCTACAATGAGCAGTTCTTC.